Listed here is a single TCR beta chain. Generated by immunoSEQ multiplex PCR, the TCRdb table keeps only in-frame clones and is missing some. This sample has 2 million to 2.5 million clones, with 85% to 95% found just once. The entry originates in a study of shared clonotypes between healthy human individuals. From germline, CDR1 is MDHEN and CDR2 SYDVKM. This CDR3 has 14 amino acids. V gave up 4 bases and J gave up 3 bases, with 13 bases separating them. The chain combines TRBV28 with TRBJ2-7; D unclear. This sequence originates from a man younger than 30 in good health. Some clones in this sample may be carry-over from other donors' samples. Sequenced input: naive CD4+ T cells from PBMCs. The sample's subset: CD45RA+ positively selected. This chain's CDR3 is CASSSLRTFYEQYF. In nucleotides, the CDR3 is TGTGCCAGCAGTTCTTTACGGACCTTCTACGAGCAGTACTTC.